This T cell receptor (beta chain) came from a study of blood T cell repertoires in COVID-19. About the research overall: From T cells, B-cell-depleted T cells, or PBMCs came the material, which was cDNA or gDNA.

Enrolled during active infection, Seattle patients were then followed longitudinally. Trimming removed 0 bases at V and 0 bases at J, with 16 bases between. Germline V gives CDR1 SGHRS, CDR2 YFSETQ. This CDR3 is built from 17 residues. In the authors' methods: Researchers report that nucleated cell counts were estimated from reference gene primer amplification. The assay was immunoSEQ multiplex PCR, and TCRdb's table has in-frame clones only and misses some. That table is the source of V, J and clone size, and D and trimming were worked out from the DNA. Among fewer than 95,000 clones listed, under 80% were seen once.

This clonotype originated in an older man with COVID-19, enrolled during active disease. Sequencing used peripheral blood. This rearrangement joins TRBV5-1 to TRBJ2-7, with TRBD2 as a possible D gene (5 bases). In nucleotides, the CDR3 is TGCGCCAGCAGCTTGGTAGGACTCCAAGCAAGCTCCTACGAGCAGTACTTC. Protein: CASSLVGLQASSYEQYF.